This TCR beta chain was sequenced during a study of T cell clonotyping in hematopoietic cell transplantation. General study points: No sorting was done, leaving CD4 and CD8 contributions mixed. Pathologically expanded recipient clonotypes increased progressively from day 30 to day 180 as diversity fell. Few recipient clonotypes overlapped donors; over 95% were de novo at given depth.

Assay: immunoSEQ multiplex PCR; the TCRdb copy retains only in-frame clones and omits some. This sample has 30,000 to 45,000 clones, with 80% to 90% found just once. Concerning this clone: Its target is unknown.

The clonotype originates from a woman in her thirties or forties in good health. Some clones in this sample may be carry-over from other donors' samples. The sample comprised peripheral blood mononuclear cells.

The CDR3 here is CASSTPGTATYEQYF. The CDR3 DNA reads as TGTGCCAGCAGTACCCCCGGTACAGCTACCTACGAGCAGTACTTC. The rearrangement links TRBV28 to TRBJ2-7; D is undetermined. The CDR3 consists of 15 residues. Germline lookup yields CDR1 MDHEN and CDR2 SYDVKM. Trimming cost V 5 bases and J 2 bases, with 16 bases left between them. The complete variable domain, with remaining parts taken from reference TRBV28 and TRBJ2-7, reads DVKVTQSSRYLVKRTGEKVFLECVQDMDHENMFWYRQDPGLGLRLIYFSYDVKMKEKGDIPEGYSVSREKKERFSLILESASTNQTSMYLCASSTPGTATYEQYFGPGTRLTVT.